This TCR delta chain came from a study of gamma-delta chains in newborns, infants, children. Study-wide context: Microbial exposure reportedly drives polyclonal innate γδ T cell expansion after birth.

A remark on this clone: A read error may explain this, as a much larger clone is one base away.

This CDR3 is 18 amino acids long. Germline values: CDR1 GEAIGNYY, CDR2 EKD. TCRdb reprocessed the reads using CATT. The sample gives a few thousand delta-chain clones, 51% of which show up once; about 14% is in the top ten. Sample: blood. The sequence was obtained from a child who received the measles vaccine. V is TRDV2 and J is TRDJ3, with 9 bases fitting TRDD3. The CDR3 DNA is TGTGCCTGTAACACTGGGGGAGCCAGCTCCTGGGACACCCGACAGATGTTTTTC. Protein sequence: CACNTGGASSWDTRQMFF.